Below, 14 T cell receptor beta chains from the same sample are listed, as sequenced in a study of T cells after somatic rescue of genetic block. Produced via immunoSEQ multiplex PCR; TCRdb's table is partial and in-frame only. This sample carries about 14,000 clones, approximately 71% of them seen once, and the ten largest clones take 25% to 30%. The sequenced sample was peripheral blood mononuclear cells (PBMCs). The receptors derive from a man between 18 and 35 years old.

The rearrangement joins TRBV7-8 to TRBJ1-2; D gene unclear. This CDR3 comprises 16 residues. Germline CDR1 reads SGHVS; CDR2 reads FQNEAQ. Between the trimmed V and J ends, which lost 4 bases and 5 bases, there was a span of 20 bases. The CDR3 DNA reads TGTGCCAGCAGCTCCCGGGCCCCCCCCTCCCTTTATGGCTACACCTTC. Translated: CASSSRAPPSLYGYTF.

The gene calls are TRBV21-1 and TRBJ1-2; the DNA was not used to check the table's D call, TRBD1. TRBV21-1 is annotated as a pseudogene. This CDR3 has 15 amino acids. The CDR3 reads CASSPYRPRFGGYTF. The CDR3 coding sequence is TGTGCCAGCAGCCCTTACCGACCCAGGTTCGGCGGCTACACCTTC.

The V and J genes are TRBV9 and TRBJ2-4, with 8 bases lining up with TRBD1. Germline CDR1 is SGDLS and CDR2 is YYNGEE. V dropped 4 bases and J dropped 3; count of bases not matched to a gene: 9. The CDR3 contains 16 residues. The CDR3 loop is CASSSRPGQGKNIQYF. CDR3 nucleotide sequence: TGTGCCAGCAGCTCCCGACCTGGACAGGGCAAAAACATTCAGTACTTC. The variable domain in full, completed from reference TRBV9 and TRBJ2-4, reads DSGVTQTPKHLITATGQRVTLRCSPRSGDLSVYWYQQSLDQGLQFLIQYYNGEERAKGNILERFSAQQFPDLHSELNLSSLELGDSALYFCASSSRPGQGKNIQYFGAGTRLSVL.

The chain uses TRBV7-3 and TRBJ1-2; 10 nucleotides line up with TRBD1. The CDR3 has 16 residues. The V gene's germline CDR1 is SGHTA and CDR2 FQGTGA. V trimming: 6 bases; J trimming: 4 bases; junction bases outside the gene matches: 11. The CDR3 region is CASSPVGGQGTYGYTF. The CDR3 DNA follows: TGTGCCAGCAGTCCCGTGGGGGGACAGGGGACCTATGGCTACACCTTC.

V and J are TRBV30 and TRBJ1-3; perhaps TRBD1 as D (5 bases). The V gene's germline CDR1 is GTSNPN and CDR2 SVGIG (reference sequence). V dropped 6 bases and J dropped 3 bases, with 18 bases sitting between them. The CDR3 has 15 residues. CDR3 nucleotide sequence: TGTGCCTGCCAACCGGGGCAGGGTTTTGGAAACACCATATATTTT. It encodes CACQPGQGFGNTIYF.

The chain carries TRBV2 and TRBJ2-4; tentatively, D is TRBD1 (6 bases). V was cut by 3 bases and J by 3 bases, with 9 bases left in between. CDR1 is SNHLY, CDR2 FYNNEI, per germline. The CDR3 sequence is 14 residues long. The chain's CDR3 is CASSEGADKNIQYF. The CDR3 nucleotides are TGTGCCAGCAGTGAGGGGGCTGACAAAAACATTCAGTACTTC.

This clone was observed a few times. The chain couples TRBV18 to TRBJ1-4; 7 nucleotides agree with TRBD1. Trimming removed 3 bases from V and 4 bases from J; junction bases left unmatched: 5. CDR3 size: 15 residues. Germline lookup yields CDR1 KGHSH and CDR2 LQKENI. CDR3: CASSPWGQINEKLFF. For the CDR3, the DNA is TGTGCCAGCTCACCTTGGGGACAGATTAATGAAAAACTGTTTTTT.

The chain combines TRBV6-6 with TRBJ2-3; 9 positions agree with TRBD1. In germline, CDR1 is MNHNY, CDR2 SVGAGI (reference sequence). Losses at the gene ends were 4 bases for V and 4 bases for J; bases not matched to a gene: 3. The length of the CDR3 is 14 residues. As DNA, the CDR3 is TGTGCCAGCAGTTTACAGGGGGCCCCAGATACGCAGTATTTT. This encodes CASSLQGAPDTQYF.

The chain has TRBV18 and TRBJ2-1, with 10 positions matching TRBD2. Germline assignment: CDR1 KGHSH and CDR2 LQKENI. The CDR3 has 15 amino acids. Unmatched junction bases numbered 6, after V lost 3 bases and J lost 7 bases. The CDR3 DNA reads TGTGCCAGCTCACCGAGCGGGAGGGAGGGTAATGAGCAGTTCTTC. It codes for CASSPSGREGNEQFF.

The rearrangement uses TRBV9 and TRBJ2-5, with 11 bases fitting TRBD2. Germline V gives CDR1 SGDLS, CDR2 YYNGEE. V gave up 0 bases and J gave up 1 base; unmatched junction bases: 14. CDR3 length: 20 amino acids. The CDR3, as DNA: TGTGCCAGCAGCGTAGTGACTAGCGGGGACAACGCCGGTGGCCAAGAGACCCAGTACTTC. As protein: CASSVVTSGDNAGGQETQYF.

This clone has more than one count but fewer than ten. The genes are TRBV5-1 and TRBJ1-2, with a weak D call TRBD1 (5 bases). The germline V and J ends were trimmed by 0 bases and 10 bases, with 13 bases remaining between them. Germline assignment: CDR1 SGHRS and CDR2 YFSETQ. The CDR3 is 13 residues long. The CDR3 here is CASSLAGGGDYTF. CDR3 DNA: TGCGCCAGCAGCTTGGCTGGCGGGGGGGACTACACCTTC. The full variable domain, with the rest looked up from reference TRBV5-1 and TRBJ1-2, is KAGVTQTPRYLIKTRGQQVTLSCSPISGHRSVSWYQQTPGQGLQFLFEYFSETQRNKGNFPGRFSGRQFSNSRSEMNVSTLELGDSALYLCASSLAGGGDYTFGSGTRLTVV.

The chain joins TRBV7-9 to TRBJ1-1; TRBD1 aligns across 7 bases. The CDR3 sequence is 17 residues long. V dropped 5 bases and J dropped 1; count of bases not matched to a gene: 13. Germline CDR1 and CDR2: SEHNR and FQNEAQ (reference sequence). CDR3 sequence: CASSVIPPTGRNTEAFF. CDR3 sequence (DNA): TGTGCCAGCAGCGTAATCCCTCCGACAGGGAGGAACACTGAAGCTTTCTTT.

J is TRBJ2-7 and V is TRBV5-6; weak D call: TRBD1 (6 bases). The germline gives CDR1 SGHDT, CDR2 YYEEEE. V dropped 2 bases and J dropped 10 bases, with 19 bases sitting between them. This CDR3 is built from 14 residues. The CDR3 sequence: CASSFPFAGAKQYF. The CDR3 DNA reads TGTGCCAGCAGCTTCCCCTTTGCAGGGGCGAAACAGTACTTC. Looking up the rest from reference TRBV5-6 and TRBJ2-7 gives the full variable domain: DAGVTQSPTHLIKTRGQQVTLRCSPKSGHDTVSWYQQALGQGPQFIFQYYEEEERQRGNFPDRFSGHQFPNYSSELNVNALLLGDSALYLCASSFPFAGAKQYFGPGTRLTVT.

The CDR3 reads CASSLVISGGETGELFF. The CDR3 nucleotides read TGTGCCAGCAGCTTAGTCATTTCTGGGGGTGAAACCGGGGAGCTGTTTTTT. This chain uses TRBV7-6 with TRBJ2-2; perhaps D is TRBD1 or TRBD2 (5 bases each). V was clipped by 1 base and J by 5 bases, with 17 bases between them. The V gene's germline CDR1 is SGHVS and CDR2 FNYEAQ. This CDR3 is 17 amino acids long.